The 8 T cell receptor beta chains listed next were all sequenced from one sample in a study of blood T cell repertoires in COVID-19. Clones were read by immunoSEQ multiplex PCR, and TCRdb kept only the in-frame ones, dropping some. The table records about 62,000 clones, about nine tenths of them present only once. The sample comprised peripheral blood. These receptors all come from an elderly woman with acute or convalescent COVID-19.

J is TRBJ2-7 and V is TRBV6-2 or TRBV6-3; possibly TRBD2 for D (6 bases). Trimming removed 3 bases from V and 3 bases from J, with 12 bases in between. Germline loops: CDR1 MNHEY, CDR2 SVGEGT. The CDR3 contains 14 residues. Written as DNA, the CDR3 is TGTGCCAGCAGTTATGGCGGGGCCGACTACGAGCAGTACTTC. It specifies CASSYGGADYEQYF.

This clone was seen just once. This chain uses TRBV10-1 with TRBJ2-7; 9 positions agree with TRBD1. Germline V lookup: CDR1 WNHNN, CDR2 SYGVQD (reference sequence). CDR3 length: 14 amino acids. The V gene end was trimmed by 6 bases and the J gene end by 4 bases; junction bases not matched to a gene: 7. CDR3 residues: CASSFGTGKYEQYF. The CDR3 DNA reads as TGCGCCAGCAGCTTCGGGACAGGGAAGTACGAGCAGTACTTC.

This chain joins TRBV28 and TRBJ1-3; D is possibly TRBD1 (5 bases). V dropped 7 bases and J dropped 4 bases, with 17 bases sitting between them. In germline, CDR1 is MDHEN, CDR2 SYDVKM. This CDR3 is built from 15 residues. CDR3 sequence: CASTFGGGLGNTIYF. The DNA for the CDR3 is TGTGCCAGCACCTTCGGGGGGGGGTTGGGAAACACCATATATTTT.

The chain uses TRBV11-1 and TRBJ2-4, with D perhaps TRBD2 (6 bases). The V gene lost 0 bases and the J gene lost 7 bases, with 16 bases spanning the gap. This CDR3 is 16 amino acids long. In germline, CDR1 is SGHAT, CDR2 FQDESV (reference sequence). CDR3 nucleotide sequence: TGTGCCAGCAGCTTAGCGGGGTGGCGGGGCCGGAACATTCAGTACTTC. Protein sequence: CASSLAGWRGRNIQYF.

The chain recombines TRBV2 with TRBJ1-6, with 8 bases identical to TRBD1. V dropped 4 bases and J dropped 7; count of bases not matched to a gene: 6. Germline V gene lookup returns CDR1 SNHLY and CDR2 FYNNEI. This CDR3 region has 15 residues. The CDR3 spells CASSVVTGENSPLHF. CDR3 in DNA: TGTGCCAGCAGTGTTGTGACAGGGGAAAATTCACCCCTCCACTTT.

The chain employs TRBV19 and TRBJ1-1; 12 positions agree with TRBD1. Germline trimming cut 6 bases from V and 3 bases from J; bases unmatched to any gene: 8. CDR3 size: 16 residues. Per germline, CDR1 LNHDA and CDR2 SQIVND (reference sequence). This chain's CDR3 is CASRIGTGGLDTEAFF. The CDR3, as DNA: TGTGCCAGTAGAATTGGGACAGGGGGCTTGGACACTGAAGCTTTCTTT.

The V gene is TRBV6-5, the J gene TRBJ1-5, with 7 positions matching TRBD1. There are 15 residues in the CDR3. The J segment lost 7 bases and the V segment lost 6 bases, leaving 12 bases of the junction unmatched. Germline V lookup: CDR1 MNHEY, CDR2 SVGAGI. DNA of the CDR3: TGTGCCAGCAGGGTGACAGGGCTCCGGAAGCAGCCCCAGCATTTT. As protein: CASRVTGLRKQPQHF.

This chain connects TRBV15 to TRBJ1-1, with a weak D call TRBD1 (6 bases). V gave up 5 bases and J gave up 6 bases, with 13 bases separating them. Germline CDR1 and CDR2: LNHNV and YYDKDF (reference sequence). The CDR3 sequence is 13 residues long. The CDR3 DNA is TGTGCCACCAGCCCGAGGGGGAGCGCTGAAGCTTTCTTT. This translates into CATSPRGSAEAFF.